This T cell receptor (beta chain) is from a study of T cell responses to AZD1222 COVID-19 vaccine. The repertoire was sequenced with immunoSEQ multiplex PCR; TCRdb's copy has only in-frame clones and lacks some. The repertoire includes 130,000 to 150,000 clones, about 87% of them detected once, and about 15% sits in the top ten. Germline V gene sequence: CDR1 SGDLS, CDR2 YYNGEE. The V end lost 4 bases, the J end lost 6 bases, and 16 bases lay between the germline ends. The CDR3 consists of 14 residues. The sample consisted of peripheral blood, taken on day 0 of AZD1222 vaccination. The gene calls are TRBV9 and TRBJ1-1; possible D gene TRBD1, 6 bases. This sequence originates from an adult in good health. CDR3: CASSPGQSNAEAFF. Here the CDR3 DNA reads TGTGCCAGCAGCCCTGGACAGTCAAACGCTGAAGCTTTCTTT.